These T cell receptor beta chains were read from a single sample in a study of T-cell memory formation after mild COVID-19. MiXCR, run by TCRdb on the 5' RACE reads, gives a single entry per CDR3 protein. Of hundreds of thousands of distinct CDR3 sequences listed, less than 25% are singletons. The sequenced sample consisted of PBMCs or a T cell subset sorted from them (not recorded which). Source of these receptors: an adult woman who had mild COVID-19 (a few samples of this study predate the infection). Cell type and time point are not known. The CDR3 runs from the conserved cysteine through the conserved F or W. The D gene is left open where the match is weak. The size field is filled for only some rows; it gives once, few, many or a size class.

j_call: TRBJ2-6; cdr3_length: 17; d_call: -; clone_size: few; v_call: TRBV4-2; cdr3_nt: TGTGCCAGCAGCCAAGAGACAGCCTACTCTGGGGCCAACGTCCTGACTTTC; cdr3_aa: CASSQETAYSGANVLTF
j_call: TRBJ2-5; cdr3_length: 13; d_call: -; clone_size: many; v_call: TRBV20-1; cdr3_nt: TGCAGTGCTAGAGACCTGTACCAAGAGACCCAGTACTTC; cdr3_aa: CSARDLYQETQYF
j_call: TRBJ2-7; cdr3_length: 17; d_call: -; clone_size: few; v_call: TRBV7-2; cdr3_nt: TGTGCCAGCAGCTTACCCCAACTGGGACCGACAGGCTACGAGCAGTACTTC; cdr3_aa: CASSLPQLGPTGYEQYF
j_call: TRBJ2-5; cdr3_length: 16; d_call: TRBD2; clone_size: -; v_call: TRBV11-2; cdr3_nt: TGTGCCAGCAGCTTAGCCCTCGGGCGCGGGGGGGAGACCCAGTACTTC; cdr3_aa: CASSLALGRGGETQYF
j_call: TRBJ2-1; cdr3_length: 20; d_call: TRBD2; clone_size: -; v_call: TRBV4-3; cdr3_nt: TGCGCCAGCAGCCAAGATCTGATCGGGACTAGCGGGAGACCCTACAATGAGCAGTTCTTC; cdr3_aa: CASSQDLIGTSGRPYNEQFF
j_call: TRBJ1-2; cdr3_length: 14; d_call: -; clone_size: few; v_call: TRBV12-3/TRBV12-4; cdr3_nt: TGTGCCAGCAGGGTGACAGCCGCTAACTATGGCTACACCTTC; cdr3_aa: CASRVTAANYGYTF
j_call: TRBJ2-1; cdr3_length: 16; d_call: TRBD2; clone_size: many; v_call: TRBV7-3; cdr3_nt: TGTGCCAGCAGCCTGGGGACTAGCGGGGGGTACAATGAGCAGTTCTTC; cdr3_aa: CASSLGTSGGYNEQFF
j_call: TRBJ1-1; cdr3_length: 14; d_call: TRBD1; clone_size: few; v_call: TRBV20-1; cdr3_nt: TGCAGTGCTAGAGGCTCTCCGGGACAGGGAGACGCTTTCTTT; cdr3_aa: CSARGSPGQGDAFF
j_call: TRBJ2-3; cdr3_length: 13; d_call: -; clone_size: -; v_call: TRBV5-5; cdr3_nt: TGTGCCAGCAATAGCGGATTGGCAGATACGCAGTATTTT; cdr3_aa: CASNSGLADTQYF
j_call: TRBJ1-1; cdr3_length: 13; d_call: -; clone_size: few; v_call: TRBV29-1; cdr3_nt: TGCAGCGTTGAAGAGGGATCGAACACTGAAGCTTTCTTT; cdr3_aa: CSVEEGSNTEAFF
j_call: TRBJ2-3; cdr3_length: 15; d_call: -; clone_size: few; v_call: TRBV7-2; cdr3_nt: TGTGCCAGCAGTTGGGTGGCGGGACCCACAGATACGCAGTATTTT; cdr3_aa: CASSWVAGPTDTQYF
j_call: TRBJ2-5; cdr3_length: 17; d_call: TRBD2; clone_size: few; v_call: TRBV15; cdr3_nt: TGTGCCACCAGCAGGTGGGAGACTAGCGGGAGTCGAGAGACCCAGTACTTC; cdr3_aa: CATSRWETSGSRETQYF
j_call: TRBJ2-3; cdr3_length: 15; d_call: TRBD2; clone_size: -; v_call: TRBV12-3/TRBV12-4; cdr3_nt: TGTGCCAGCAGGACTAGCCCCTTGGGTGCAGATACGCAGTATTTT; cdr3_aa: CASRTSPLGADTQYF
j_call: TRBJ1-1; cdr3_length: 17; d_call: -; clone_size: -; v_call: TRBV7-9; cdr3_nt: TGTGCCAGCAGCCCCGGGACGGGGGGCCGGCTGAACACTGAAGCTTTCTTT; cdr3_aa: CASSPGTGGRLNTEAFF
j_call: TRBJ2-6; cdr3_length: 19; d_call: TRBD1; clone_size: -; v_call: TRBV20-1; cdr3_nt: TGCAGTGCTAGAGGGCCCGGGACAGGGGAACTGTCTGGGGCCAACGTCCTGACTTTC; cdr3_aa: CSARGPGTGELSGANVLTF
j_call: TRBJ2-1; cdr3_length: 17; d_call: TRBD1; clone_size: few; v_call: TRBV27; cdr3_nt: TGTGCCAGCAGTCCCGACTTGGGACAGATAAAATACAATGAGCAGTTCTTC; cdr3_aa: CASSPDLGQIKYNEQFF
j_call: TRBJ2-3; cdr3_length: 15; d_call: -; clone_size: -; v_call: TRBV29-1; cdr3_nt: TGCAGCGTTGCCGGCAGCTCCCCGACGGGGGATACGCAGTATTTT; cdr3_aa: CSVAGSSPTGDTQYF
j_call: TRBJ2-1; cdr3_length: 15; d_call: TRBD2; clone_size: -; v_call: TRBV5-1; cdr3_nt: TGCGCCAGCAGCTTAAGAGCGGGGCCTAACAATGAGCAGTTCTTC; cdr3_aa: CASSLRAGPNNEQFF
j_call: TRBJ2-1; cdr3_length: 14; d_call: -; clone_size: -; v_call: TRBV15; cdr3_nt: TGTGCCACCAGCAGAGATCGGGCCGCGGGTGAGCAGTTCTTC; cdr3_aa: CATSRDRAAGEQFF
j_call: TRBJ2-7; cdr3_length: 11; d_call: -; clone_size: few; v_call: TRBV29-1; cdr3_nt: TGCAGCGTTGAAGGAGTTTACGAGCAGTACTTC; cdr3_aa: CSVEGVYEQYF
j_call: TRBJ2-1; cdr3_length: 15; d_call: -; clone_size: -; v_call: TRBV20-1; cdr3_nt: TGCAGTGCTAGAGATGCTCGCGAACTCTACAATGAGCAGTTCTTC; cdr3_aa: CSARDARELYNEQFF
j_call: TRBJ2-2; cdr3_length: 16; d_call: TRBD2; clone_size: few; v_call: TRBV6-2/TRBV6-3; cdr3_nt: TGTGCCAGCCGCCTCCAGCGGGAGTTGGGCACCGGGGAGCTGTTTTTT; cdr3_aa: CASRLQRELGTGELFF
j_call: TRBJ1-5; cdr3_length: 17; d_call: TRBD1; clone_size: few; v_call: TRBV30; cdr3_nt: TGTGCCTGGAGTATCGCCGGGACAGGGATGAGCAATCAGCCCCAGCATTTT; cdr3_aa: CAWSIAGTGMSNQPQHF
j_call: TRBJ1-1; cdr3_length: 16; d_call: -; clone_size: few; v_call: TRBV20-1; cdr3_nt: TGCAGTGCTAGTCCCCTTGGGACACCAGAATACACTGAAGCTTTCTTT; cdr3_aa: CSASPLGTPEYTEAFF
j_call: TRBJ1-1; cdr3_length: 15; d_call: -; clone_size: -; v_call: TRBV27; cdr3_nt: TGTGCCAGCAGCCTCGGGGCATCCGGGGGCACTGAAGCTTTCTTT; cdr3_aa: CASSLGASGGTEAFF
j_call: TRBJ2-7; cdr3_length: 15; d_call: -; clone_size: -; v_call: TRBV27; cdr3_nt: TGTGCCAGCAGCCGCAATTGGGACACCTCCTACGAGCAGTACTTC; cdr3_aa: CASSRNWDTSYEQYF
j_call: TRBJ2-7; cdr3_length: 16; d_call: TRBD2; clone_size: many; v_call: TRBV20-1; cdr3_nt: TGCAGTGCTAGAGGAGGGGGACTAGCGGGAGTCTACGAGCAGTACTTC; cdr3_aa: CSARGGGLAGVYEQYF
j_call: TRBJ2-1; cdr3_length: 17; d_call: TRBD2; clone_size: -; v_call: TRBV7-3; cdr3_nt: TGTGCCAGCAGCCTCCGGACAACTAGCGGAGCCTACAATGAGCAGTTCTTC; cdr3_aa: CASSLRTTSGAYNEQFF
j_call: TRBJ2-1; cdr3_length: 15; d_call: -; clone_size: few; v_call: TRBV6-2/TRBV6-3; cdr3_nt: TGTGCCAGCAGTTATCAGGGGTCCCCCTACAATGAGCAGTTCTTC; cdr3_aa: CASSYQGSPYNEQFF
j_call: TRBJ1-2; cdr3_length: 14; d_call: -; clone_size: -; v_call: TRBV12-3/TRBV12-4; cdr3_nt: TGTGCCAGCAGTTTATGGGACACAAGAGATGTCAACACCTTC; cdr3_aa: CASSLWDTRDVNTF
j_call: TRBJ2-7; cdr3_length: 16; d_call: TRBD1; clone_size: -; v_call: TRBV7-9; cdr3_nt: TGTGCCAGCAGCACAAACCGGGACAGGGGATCCTACGAGCAGTACTTC; cdr3_aa: CASSTNRDRGSYEQYF
j_call: TRBJ2-1; cdr3_length: 17; d_call: TRBD2; clone_size: -; v_call: TRBV7-9; cdr3_nt: TGTGCCAGCAGCAACAGCGGGACCAGGGTAGGGAACAATGAGCAGTTCTTC; cdr3_aa: CASSNSGTRVGNNEQFF
j_call: TRBJ1-5; cdr3_length: 15; d_call: -; clone_size: -; v_call: TRBV2; cdr3_nt: TGTGCCAGCAGCGGGACTGGATATAGCAATCAGCCCCAGCATTTT; cdr3_aa: CASSGTGYSNQPQHF
j_call: TRBJ2-1; cdr3_length: 16; d_call: TRBD2; clone_size: many; v_call: TRBV2; cdr3_nt: TGTGCCAGCAGTGACGCGGGGGGGACTAGATACAATGAGCAGTTCTTC; cdr3_aa: CASSDAGGTRYNEQFF
j_call: TRBJ2-6; cdr3_length: 17; d_call: TRBD2; clone_size: few; v_call: TRBV5-1; cdr3_nt: TGCGCCAGCAGCTTAGGAGCGGGGGGGCCTGGGGCCAACGTCCTGACTTTC; cdr3_aa: CASSLGAGGPGANVLTF
j_call: TRBJ2-3; cdr3_length: 16; d_call: -; clone_size: -; v_call: TRBV20-1; cdr3_nt: TGCAGTGCTAGAGCCCCCCGTCGGGGTCTCGCAGATACGCAGTATTTT; cdr3_aa: CSARAPRRGLADTQYF
j_call: TRBJ1-2; cdr3_length: 13; d_call: TRBD1; clone_size: few; v_call: TRBV3-1; cdr3_nt: TGTGCCAGCAGCCAGGACAGGGCGAGCGGCTACACCTTC; cdr3_aa: CASSQDRASGYTF
j_call: TRBJ2-5; cdr3_length: 17; d_call: -; clone_size: -; v_call: TRBV3-1; cdr3_nt: TGTGCCAGCAGCCCTCAGGAATTGGCGGGAGATCGGGGGCACCAGTACTTC; cdr3_aa: CASSPQELAGDRGHQYF
j_call: TRBJ2-3; cdr3_length: 14; d_call: TRBD2; clone_size: -; v_call: TRBV7-3; cdr3_nt: TGTGCCAGCAGCTTTGGACTAGAGATAGATACGCAGTATTTT; cdr3_aa: CASSFGLEIDTQYF
j_call: TRBJ2-3; cdr3_length: 12; d_call: -; clone_size: few; v_call: TRBV7-9; cdr3_nt: TGTGCCAGCAGCCAACCTACAGATACGCAGTATTTT; cdr3_aa: CASSQPTDTQYF
j_call: TRBJ2-5; cdr3_length: 14; d_call: TRBD2; clone_size: many; v_call: TRBV4-3; cdr3_nt: TGCGCCAGCAGCCAGAGAGGCGGGAGCGAGACCCAGTACTTC; cdr3_aa: CASSQRGGSETQYF
j_call: TRBJ2-1; cdr3_length: 14; d_call: TRBD2; clone_size: -; v_call: TRBV2; cdr3_nt: TGTGCCAGCAGAAAGCGGGGGGGTTTAGGGGAGCAGTTCTTC; cdr3_aa: CASRKRGGLGEQFF
j_call: TRBJ1-1; cdr3_length: 15; d_call: TRBD1; clone_size: -; v_call: TRBV5-1; cdr3_nt: TGCGCCAGCAGCGTTGACAGGGCTGTGAACACTGAAGCTTTCTTT; cdr3_aa: CASSVDRAVNTEAFF
j_call: TRBJ1-2; cdr3_length: 14; d_call: -; clone_size: -; v_call: TRBV5-1; cdr3_nt: TGCGCCAGCAGCTTGGACTCCCCCATAGATGGCTACACCTTC; cdr3_aa: CASSLDSPIDGYTF
j_call: TRBJ2-1; cdr3_length: 17; d_call: -; clone_size: many; v_call: TRBV4-2; cdr3_nt: TGTGCCAGCAGCCAAGAGAATGGCCGAAGCTCCTACAATGAGCAGTTCTTC; cdr3_aa: CASSQENGRSSYNEQFF
j_call: TRBJ1-3; cdr3_length: 12; d_call: -; clone_size: few; v_call: TRBV7-8; cdr3_nt: TGTGCCAGCAGCTTACCTGGGGACACCATATATTTT; cdr3_aa: CASSLPGDTIYF
j_call: TRBJ2-1; cdr3_length: 12; d_call: -; clone_size: few; v_call: TRBV5-1; cdr3_nt: TGCGCCAGCAGCTCAACTCAGGGCCCGCAGTTCTTC; cdr3_aa: CASSSTQGPQFF
j_call: TRBJ2-7; cdr3_length: 15; d_call: TRBD2; clone_size: -; v_call: TRBV10-3; cdr3_nt: TGTGCCATCAGTGAAATGGGAGGGGCGCTGGGCGAGCAGTACTTC; cdr3_aa: CAISEMGGALGEQYF
j_call: TRBJ1-1; cdr3_length: 11; d_call: TRBD1; clone_size: -; v_call: TRBV7-8; cdr3_nt: TGTGCCAGCAGCTTCGACAGGGAGGCTTTCTTT; cdr3_aa: CASSFDREAFF
j_call: TRBJ1-2; cdr3_length: 12; d_call: -; clone_size: few; v_call: TRBV7-2; cdr3_nt: TGTGCCAGCAGCTTGGATGCGGGTGGCTACACCTTC; cdr3_aa: CASSLDAGGYTF
j_call: TRBJ1-4; cdr3_length: 15; d_call: TRBD1; clone_size: few; v_call: TRBV12-3/TRBV12-4; cdr3_nt: TGTGCCAGCAGCCCGGTTGGGACAGCTAATGAAAAACTGTTTTTT; cdr3_aa: CASSPVGTANEKLFF
j_call: TRBJ1-5; cdr3_length: 18; d_call: TRBD1; clone_size: -; v_call: TRBV12-3/TRBV12-4; cdr3_nt: TGTGCCAGCAGTTCTAAGACCTGGTTAAGGGGGCAGGATCAGCCCCAGCATTTT; cdr3_aa: CASSSKTWLRGQDQPQHF
j_call: TRBJ2-1; cdr3_length: 18; d_call: TRBD2; clone_size: -; v_call: TRBV14; cdr3_nt: TGTGCCAGCAGCCAAGGGGTTAGCGGGAGGGCCTTCTACAATGAGCAGTTCTTC; cdr3_aa: CASSQGVSGRAFYNEQFF
j_call: TRBJ2-2; cdr3_length: 14; d_call: -; clone_size: -; v_call: TRBV12-3/TRBV12-4; cdr3_nt: TGTGCCAGCAGTTTCTCGATGAACACCGGGGAGCTGTTTTTT; cdr3_aa: CASSFSMNTGELFF